In its sample, the clone carrying this T cell receptor (beta chain) was seen a few times. Its antigen is not known. These data come from a study of cytomegalovirus exposure and HLA in healthy donors. Whole-study findings and limits: When the data were analyzed later, several of the most significant clusters appeared to be linked to common viral pathogens. Cytomegalovirus association was listed for about 160 TCR beta chains.

The PCR made use of 60 Vbeta and 13 Jbeta primers. Only in-frame clones appear in the TCRdb table, and some are missing; sequencing was by immunoSEQ multiplex PCR. The table has roughly 130,000 clones, around 80% seen once. Germline CDR1 and CDR2: SGHRS and YFSETQ. V was shortened by 4 bases and J by 2 bases, with 16 bases between the two germline ends. The CDR3 runs to 16 residues. The specimen sequenced was PBMCs. The V call is TRBV5-1, the J call TRBJ1-3; D is uncertain. The sequence came from a man aged 45-65 years in good health and CMV-seronegative. The CDR3 here is CASSTGGGFAGNTIYF. As DNA, the CDR3 is TGCGCCAGCAGCACCGGCGGTGGGTTTGCTGGAAACACCATATATTTT.